This is a list of T cell receptor beta chains from one sample in a study of cytomegalovirus exposure and HLA in healthy donors. The assay was immunoSEQ multiplex PCR, and TCRdb's table has in-frame clones only and misses some. The table has under 250,000 clones, 60% to 80% seen once; the top ten hold around 3.9%. Material for sequencing was PBMCs. The receptors were gathered from a male donor in good health and CMV-seronegative. The CDR3 runs from the conserved cysteine through the conserved F or W. D genes are given only for firm matches.

D	J	V	CDR3
TRBD2	TRBJ2-7	TRBV19	CASSISAGGIYEQYF
.	TRBJ1-5	TRBV7-9	CASSFYSGTGGNQPQHF
TRBD1	TRBJ1-4	TRBV27	CASSQGTGGEKLFF
TRBD2	.	TRBV6-1	CASTMAGVGTYEQYF
TRBD1	TRBJ2-7	TRBV28	CASSPTGTGLYEQYF
.	TRBJ2-6	TRBV11-2	CASSLEWGAGANVLTF
.	TRBJ2-5	TRBV6-1	CASSSGLPPETQYF
.	TRBJ1-4	TRBV28	CASSYILGGSIEKLFF
.	TRBJ2-7	TRBV21-1	CASSTDRGTYEQYF
.	TRBJ2-2	TRBV28	CASSLPRAPGELFF
.	TRBJ1-5	TRBV18	CASSPGEGRSDQPQHF
TRBD1	TRBJ1-2	TRBV6-5	CASSPGQGSGYTF
.	TRBJ1-2	TRBV6-6	CASAPAPSRGYTF
TRBD2	TRBJ2-5	TRBV5-5	CASSPGAGGPETQYF
.	TRBJ1-2	TRBV4-1	CASSRATGTYGYTF
.	TRBJ2-5	TRBV27	CASSSPGGAETQYF
TRBD2	TRBJ2-3	TRBV18	CASSYLAGGTDTQYF
.	TRBJ2-5	TRBV5-4	CASSLAGRRETQYF
.	TRBJ2-3	TRBV6-5	CASSYVGGSTDTQYF
TRBD2	TRBJ2-7	TRBV5-4	CASSFRGSHEQYF
.	TRBJ1-1	TRBV18	CASSPRSDTEAFF
TRBD1	TRBJ1-3	TRBV4-2	CASSHTTGGGNTIYF
TRBD1	TRBJ2-7	TRBV18	CASSPPGTGPSSYEQYF
.	TRBJ2-2	TRBV5-4	CASSLVGSGELFF
.	TRBJ1-5	TRBV27	CASSPSRLGRNQPQHF
.	TRBJ1-1	TRBV29-1	CSVGNYRGGNTEAFF
.	TRBJ2-7	TRBV6-5	CASSYSQGTYEQYF
TRBD2	TRBJ2-2	TRBV5-4	CASSPGTSGILAPGELFF